The clone carrying this TCR beta chain was observed many times. The antigen is undetermined. The sample originates from a study of post-analysis software for immune sequencing data. About the research overall: Patients with relapsing-remitting, secondary progressive and progressive-relapsing multiple sclerosis courses were all represented. Study-level points and caveats: When compared against controls, multiple sclerosis patients showed significantly lower normalized Chao1 diversity.

Included in the TCR beta cDNA libraries were unique molecular identifiers. TCRdb called the PCR reads again in MiXCR, with one record for every CDR3 protein. The table has about 150,000 distinct CDR3 sequences, 30% seen once. The receptor's source is a girl between 10 and 17 years old with multiple sclerosis. Sequencing was done on a sample of blood.

The CDR3 region is CASSVEWGAWETQYF. The CDR3 DNA reads TGTGCCAGCAGCGTAGAGTGGGGAGCTTGGGAGACCCAGTACTTC. J is TRBJ2-5 and V is TRBV9; D is perhaps TRBD2 (5 bases). Trimming took off 0 bases at V and 5 bases at J, with 14 bases between the two ends. Germline loops: CDR1 SGDLS, CDR2 YYNGEE. The CDR3 consists of 15 residues.